In this sample, the clone carrying this TCR beta chain turned up once. As yet, its antigen is unknown. The repertoire was sequenced with immunoSEQ multiplex PCR; TCRdb's copy has only in-frame clones and lacks some. Of approximately 50,000 clones listed, roughly 80% are singletons. The entry originates in a study of T cell responses to AZD1222 COVID-19 vaccine. Whole-study results and caveats: The sample set comprised mostly white British donors with more females, and clonal diversity was possibly underestimated. Two AZD1222 administrations were followed by greater Spike-specific TCR breadth and depth. Variant regions that are unmutated are reportedly the target of nearly half of spike-specific TCRs.

This CDR3 is built from 19 residues. The V gene's germline CDR1 is LNHDA and CDR2 SQIVND (reference sequence). V trimming: 2 bases; J trimming: 8 bases; junction bases outside the gene matches: 18. This receptor was obtained from an adult who received the AZD1222 COVID-19 vaccine. The sequencing used peripheral blood, collected 28 days after the second AZD1222 dose. This chain joins TRBV19 and TRBJ2-1; 10 nucleotides agree with TRBD1. The DNA for the CDR3 is TGTGCCAGTAGTATATTGACTAGGCGGGGACAGGGGAGCCGTTATGAGCAGTTCTTC. This translates into CASSILTRRGQGSRYEQFF.